Given below is one T cell receptor beta chain in context. Antigen specificity is unknown. Only CD45RO-negative cells positively selected for CCR7 counted as naive CD8 cells, so terminally differentiated effector memory CD45RA+ cells were excluded. This sample is drawn from a study of shared clonotypes between healthy human individuals. Study-wide results and limits: In contrast to clonotypes shared by all four donors, non-shared clonotypes had lower generation probabilities. The naive CD4 repertoires of several donors were compared, and around 4.9% of clonotypes were shared. At large depth, rarefaction still showed sorted-subset sequencing to be incomplete.

Germline V CDR1 and CDR2: LNHDA, SQIVND (reference sequence). V was clipped by 3 bases and J by 7 bases; unmatched bases: 6. This CDR3 spans 14 amino acids. The authors distributed each subset's genomic DNA evenly over several immunoSEQ plates. The method was immunoSEQ multiplex PCR; TCRdb's version includes in-frame clones alone and lacks a portion of them. The table records around 2.1 million clones, about 93% of them present only once. The gene calls are TRBV19 and TRBJ1-5; 7 nucleotides line up with TRBD1. Material for sequencing was naive CD8+ T cells from PBMCs. The sequence came from a man between 18 and 29 years old in good health. Some clones in this sample may be carry-over from other donors' samples. CDR3 amino acids: CASSIEGARQPQHF. In DNA, the CDR3 is TGTGCCAGTAGTATCGAGGGGGCTAGGCAGCCCCAGCATTTT.